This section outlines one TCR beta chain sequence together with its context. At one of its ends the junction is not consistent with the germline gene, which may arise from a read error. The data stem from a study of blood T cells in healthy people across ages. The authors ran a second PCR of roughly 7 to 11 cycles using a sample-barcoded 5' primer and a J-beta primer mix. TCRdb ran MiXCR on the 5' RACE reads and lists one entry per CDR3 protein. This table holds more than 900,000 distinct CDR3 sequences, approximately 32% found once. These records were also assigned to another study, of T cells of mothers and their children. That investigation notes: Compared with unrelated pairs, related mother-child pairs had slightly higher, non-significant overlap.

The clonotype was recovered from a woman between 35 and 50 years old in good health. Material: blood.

CDR3 loop: CVSSYALADPTYEQYF. DNA of the CDR3: TGTGTCAGCAGTTACGCCTTGGCAGATCCGACCTACGAGCAGTACTTC. The chain has TRBV6-2 or TRBV6-3 and TRBJ2-7; D unclear. Germline V gene lookup returns CDR1 MNHEY and CDR2 SVGEGT. The CDR3 has 16 residues.